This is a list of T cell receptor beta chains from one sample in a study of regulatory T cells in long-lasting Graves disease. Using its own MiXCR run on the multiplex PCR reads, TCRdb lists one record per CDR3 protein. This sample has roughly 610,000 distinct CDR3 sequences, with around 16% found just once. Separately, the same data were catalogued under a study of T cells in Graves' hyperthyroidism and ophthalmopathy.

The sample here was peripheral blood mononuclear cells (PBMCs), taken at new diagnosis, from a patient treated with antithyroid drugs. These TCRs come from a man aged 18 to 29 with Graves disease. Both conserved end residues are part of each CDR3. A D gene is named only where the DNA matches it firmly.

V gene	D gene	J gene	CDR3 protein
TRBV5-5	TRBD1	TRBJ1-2	CASSVDRVGGYTF
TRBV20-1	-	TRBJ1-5	CSARDSQYSNQPQHF
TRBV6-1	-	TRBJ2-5	CASRRGLQETQYF
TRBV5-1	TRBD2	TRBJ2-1	CASSTWTSAKNEQFF
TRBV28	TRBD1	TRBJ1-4	CASSLPGDSFEKLFF
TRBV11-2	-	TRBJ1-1	CASRHWGQGYTEAFF
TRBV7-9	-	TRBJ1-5	CAGSPWGNQPQHF
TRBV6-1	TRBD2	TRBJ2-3	CASSLAGGPRDTQYF
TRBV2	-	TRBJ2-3	CASSDPGHNTDTQYF
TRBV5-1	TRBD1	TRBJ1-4	CASRPDRWSEKLFF
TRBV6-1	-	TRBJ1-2	CASSEVYRDRGYTF
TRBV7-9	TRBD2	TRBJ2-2	CASSITSGRAPTGELFF
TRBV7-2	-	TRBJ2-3	CASSSLGSTDTQYF
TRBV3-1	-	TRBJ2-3	CASSNSFTDTQYF